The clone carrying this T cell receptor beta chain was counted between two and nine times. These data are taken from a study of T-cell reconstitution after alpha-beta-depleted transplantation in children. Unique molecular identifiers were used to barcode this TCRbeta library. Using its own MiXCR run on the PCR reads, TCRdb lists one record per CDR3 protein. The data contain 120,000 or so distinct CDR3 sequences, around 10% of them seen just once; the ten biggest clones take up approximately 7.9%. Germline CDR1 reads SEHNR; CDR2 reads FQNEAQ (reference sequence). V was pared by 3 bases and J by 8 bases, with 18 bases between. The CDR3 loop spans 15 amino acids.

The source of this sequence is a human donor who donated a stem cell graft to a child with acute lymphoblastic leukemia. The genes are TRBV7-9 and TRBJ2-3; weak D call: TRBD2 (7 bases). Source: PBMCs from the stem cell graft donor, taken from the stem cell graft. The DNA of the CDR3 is TGTGCCAGCAGCTTGGGGGGGCCCCAAATTGCTACGCAGTATTTT. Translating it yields CASSLGGPQIATQYF.